This TCR beta chain was recovered during a study of cytomegalovirus exposure and HLA in healthy donors. The donors gave bone marrow, and they were healthy. Study-wide points: The authors later linked a missense DCLRE1C variant to TCR beta V- and J-gene trimming. Some V segments could not be told apart, so they were left out, TRBV6-2 and TRBV6-3 among them.

Primers: 60 Vbeta forward and 13 Jbeta reverse. Produced via immunoSEQ multiplex PCR; TCRdb's table is partial and in-frame only. The sample lists fewer than 150,000 clones, under 90% seen once, with around 2.5% in the top ten. The CDR3 has 18 residues. Germline CDR1 is MRHNA and CDR2 is SNTAGT. V shed 3 bases and J 3 bases; nucleotides not matched to a gene: 15. In regard to this clone: What it binds is unknown.

The TCR sequence derives from a male donor in good health and CMV-seronegative. This chain joins TRBV6-4 and TRBJ2-3, with TRBD2 matching over 7 bases. The sample consisted of PBMCs. As DNA, the CDR3 is TGTGCCAGCAGTGAAAAGCGGGGAGGTATGGGGTGGACAGATACGCAGTATTTT. This codes for CASSEKRGGMGWTDTQYF.